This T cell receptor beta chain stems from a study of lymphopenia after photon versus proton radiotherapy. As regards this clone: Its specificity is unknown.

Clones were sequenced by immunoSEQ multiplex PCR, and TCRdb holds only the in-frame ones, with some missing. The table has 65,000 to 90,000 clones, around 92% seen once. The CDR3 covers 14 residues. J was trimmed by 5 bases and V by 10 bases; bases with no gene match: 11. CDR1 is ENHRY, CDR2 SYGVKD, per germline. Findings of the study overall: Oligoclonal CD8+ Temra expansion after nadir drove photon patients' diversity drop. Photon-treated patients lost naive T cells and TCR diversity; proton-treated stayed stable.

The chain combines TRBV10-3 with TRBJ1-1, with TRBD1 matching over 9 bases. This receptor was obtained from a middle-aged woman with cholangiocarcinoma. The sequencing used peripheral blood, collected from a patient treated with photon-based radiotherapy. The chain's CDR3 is CATTYRGRQTEAFF. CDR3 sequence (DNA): TGTGCCACGACGTACAGGGGGCGTCAAACTGAAGCTTTCTTT.